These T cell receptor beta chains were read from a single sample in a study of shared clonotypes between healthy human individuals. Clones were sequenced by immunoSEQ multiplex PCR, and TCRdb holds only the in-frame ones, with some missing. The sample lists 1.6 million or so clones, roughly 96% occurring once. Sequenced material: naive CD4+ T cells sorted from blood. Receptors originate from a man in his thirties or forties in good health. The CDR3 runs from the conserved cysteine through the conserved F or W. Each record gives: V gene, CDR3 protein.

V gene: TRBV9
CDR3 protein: CASSPTQGGETQYF

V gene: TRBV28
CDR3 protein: CASSSPGLREYGYTF

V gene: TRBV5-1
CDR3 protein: CASRLVPAFEQFF

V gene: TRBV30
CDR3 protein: CAWSERGTGDKLNSNQPQHF

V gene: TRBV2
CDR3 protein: CASSEQGPEGEQYF

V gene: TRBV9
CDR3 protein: CASSSTGNEKLFF

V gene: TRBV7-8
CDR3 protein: CASSVQENYGYTF

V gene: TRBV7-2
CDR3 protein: CASSLSRGSISYNEQFF

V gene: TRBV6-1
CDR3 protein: CASSHSSYEQYF

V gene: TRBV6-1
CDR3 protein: CASSDSGQGTYEQYF

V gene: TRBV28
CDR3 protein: CASSFLTGGAKNIQYF

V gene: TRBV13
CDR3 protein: CASSLLAGGPLTDTQYF

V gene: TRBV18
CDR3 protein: CASSPRQGENTEAFF

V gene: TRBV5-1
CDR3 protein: CASSFPQYNEQFF

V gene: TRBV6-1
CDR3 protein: CASSDRAQQPQHF

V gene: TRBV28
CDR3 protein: CASSWGVIGSQETQYF

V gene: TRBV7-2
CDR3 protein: CASREAGRETQYF

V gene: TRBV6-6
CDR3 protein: CASSYGPLAGTNF

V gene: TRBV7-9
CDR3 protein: CASSLAGGTNEQFF

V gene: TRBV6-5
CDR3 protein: CASSPMGVAGELFF

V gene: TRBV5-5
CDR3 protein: CASSLVENTGELFF

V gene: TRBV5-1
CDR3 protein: CASSLDPLAGEYEQYF

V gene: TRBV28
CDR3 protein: CASKATNGFNQPQHF

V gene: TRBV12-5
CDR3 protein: CASGIWGSQPEAFF

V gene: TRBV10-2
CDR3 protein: CASRKNRGPYEQYF

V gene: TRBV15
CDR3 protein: CATSRQNLGEQFF

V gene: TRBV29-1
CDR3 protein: CSVARGNEQFF

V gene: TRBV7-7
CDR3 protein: CASSRDRNTEAFF

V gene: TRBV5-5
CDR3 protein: CASSQMIYGYTF

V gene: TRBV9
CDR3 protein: CASSVATSPDEQYF

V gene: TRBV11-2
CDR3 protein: CASSLDTAYNEQFF

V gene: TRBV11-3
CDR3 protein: CASSLELAGQNNEQFF

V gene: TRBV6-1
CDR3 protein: CASSDSDRGLSGNTIYF

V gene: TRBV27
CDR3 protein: CASSFWAGGSGELFF

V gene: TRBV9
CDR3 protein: CASSVSGRIAYNEQFF